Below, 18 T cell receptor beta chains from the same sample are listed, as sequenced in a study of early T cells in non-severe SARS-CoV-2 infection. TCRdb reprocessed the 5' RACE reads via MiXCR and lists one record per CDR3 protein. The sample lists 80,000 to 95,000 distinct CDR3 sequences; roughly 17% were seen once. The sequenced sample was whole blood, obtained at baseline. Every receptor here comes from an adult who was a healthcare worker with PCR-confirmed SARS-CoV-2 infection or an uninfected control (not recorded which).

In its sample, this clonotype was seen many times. CDR3 amino acids: CASSLLSGGPSYQETQYF. DNA for the CDR3: TGTGCCAGCAGCTTGTTATCGGGAGGGCCTTCGTACCAAGAGACCCAGTACTTC. V and J are TRBV5-6 and TRBJ2-5, with 8 nucleotides matching TRBD2. The germline CDR1 and CDR2 sequences are SGHDT and YYEEEE. After removal of 1 base from V and 0 bases from J, the junction contained 11 bases not matched to a gene. This CDR3 region has 18 residues.

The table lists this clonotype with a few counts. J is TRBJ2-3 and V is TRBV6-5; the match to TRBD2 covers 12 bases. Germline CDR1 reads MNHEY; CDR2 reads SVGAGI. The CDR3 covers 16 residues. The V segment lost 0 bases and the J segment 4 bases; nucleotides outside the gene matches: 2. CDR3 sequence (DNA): TGTGCCAGCAGTTACTCCGGGACTAGCGGGCCAGATACGCAGTATTTT. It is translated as CASSYSGTSGPDTQYF.

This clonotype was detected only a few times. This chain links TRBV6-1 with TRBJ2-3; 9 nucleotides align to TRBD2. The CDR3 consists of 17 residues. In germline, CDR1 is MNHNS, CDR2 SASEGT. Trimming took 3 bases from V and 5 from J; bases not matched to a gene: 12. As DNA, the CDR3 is TGTGCCAGCAGTGATCGGTCTAGCGGGACGAATGGAGATACGCAGTATTTT. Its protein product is CASSDRSSGTNGDTQYF.

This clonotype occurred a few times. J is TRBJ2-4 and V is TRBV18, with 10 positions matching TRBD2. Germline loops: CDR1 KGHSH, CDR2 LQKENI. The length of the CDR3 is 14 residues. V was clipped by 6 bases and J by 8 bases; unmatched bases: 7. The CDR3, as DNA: TGTGCCAGCTCGCGGCTAGCGGGAGTAGACATTCAGTACTTC. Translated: CASSRLAGVDIQYF.

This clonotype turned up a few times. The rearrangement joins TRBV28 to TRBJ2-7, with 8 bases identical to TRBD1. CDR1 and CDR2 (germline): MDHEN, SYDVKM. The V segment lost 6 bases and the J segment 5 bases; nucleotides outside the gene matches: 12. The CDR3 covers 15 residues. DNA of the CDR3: TGTGCCAGCAGCCGGGCGGGCGGACAGGGCCACGAGCAGTACTTC. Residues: CASSRAGGQGHEQYF. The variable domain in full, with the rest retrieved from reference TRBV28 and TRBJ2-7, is DVKVTQSSRYLVKRTGEKVFLECVQDMDHENMFWYRQDPGLGLRLIYFSYDVKMKEKGDIPEGYSVSREKKERFSLILESASTNQTSMYLCASSRAGGQGHEQYFGPGTRLTVT.

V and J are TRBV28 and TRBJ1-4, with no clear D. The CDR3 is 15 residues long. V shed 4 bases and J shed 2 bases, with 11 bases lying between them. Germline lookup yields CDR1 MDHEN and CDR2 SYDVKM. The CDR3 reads CASSSPGHTNEKLFF. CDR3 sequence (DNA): TGTGCCAGCAGTTCGCCGGGTCATACTAATGAAAAACTGTTTTTT.

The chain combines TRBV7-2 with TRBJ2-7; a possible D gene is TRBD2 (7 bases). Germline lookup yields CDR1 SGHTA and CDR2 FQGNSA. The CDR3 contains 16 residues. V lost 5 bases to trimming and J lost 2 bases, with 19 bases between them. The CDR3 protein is CASSPSGGGTPYEQYF. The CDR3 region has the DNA TGTGCCAGCAGCCCGTCGGGGGGCGGGACCCCCTACGAGCAGTACTTC.

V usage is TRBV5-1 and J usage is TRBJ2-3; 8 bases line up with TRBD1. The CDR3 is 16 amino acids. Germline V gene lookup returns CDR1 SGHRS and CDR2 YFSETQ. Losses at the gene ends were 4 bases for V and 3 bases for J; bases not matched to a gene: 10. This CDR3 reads CASSRRAGGRTDTQYF. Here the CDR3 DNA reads TGCGCCAGCAGCAGGCGGGCAGGGGGCCGTACAGATACGCAGTATTTT. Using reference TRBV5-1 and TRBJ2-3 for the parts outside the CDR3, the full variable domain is KAGVTQTPRYLIKTRGQQVTLSCSPISGHRSVSWYQQTPGQGLQFLFEYFSETQRNKGNFPGRFSGRQFSNSRSEMNVSTLELGDSALYLCASSRRAGGRTDTQYFGPGTRLTVL.

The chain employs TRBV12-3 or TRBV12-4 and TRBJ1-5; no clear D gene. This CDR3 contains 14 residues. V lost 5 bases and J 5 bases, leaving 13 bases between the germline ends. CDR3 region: CASSRTEYYQPQHF. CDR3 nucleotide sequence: TGTGCCAGCAGTCGAACAGAATACTATCAGCCCCAGCATTTT.

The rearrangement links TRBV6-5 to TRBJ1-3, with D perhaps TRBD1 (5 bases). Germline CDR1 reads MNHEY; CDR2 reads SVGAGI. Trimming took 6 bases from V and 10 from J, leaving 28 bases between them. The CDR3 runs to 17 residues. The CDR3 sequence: CASRRKPGTVVEGTIYF. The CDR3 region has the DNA TGTGCCAGCAGAAGAAAACCCGGGACGGTAGTTGAGGGGACCATATATTTT.

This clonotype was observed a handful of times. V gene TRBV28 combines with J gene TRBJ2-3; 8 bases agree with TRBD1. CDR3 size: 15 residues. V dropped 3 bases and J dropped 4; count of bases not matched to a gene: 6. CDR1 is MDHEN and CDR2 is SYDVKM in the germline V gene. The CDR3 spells CASSFFGQGADTQYF. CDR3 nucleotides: TGTGCCAGCAGTTTTTTCGGACAGGGAGCAGATACGCAGTATTTT.

As DNA, the CDR3 is TGCAGTGCTACCCCCTTATCCGGTGAGCAGTTCTTC. Protein product: CSATPLSGEQFF. This chain uses TRBV20-1 with TRBJ2-1; no reliable D call. Between the trimmed V and J ends, which lost 4 bases and 9 bases, there was a span of 13 bases. The CDR3 has 12 residues. Germline V lookup: CDR1 DFQATT, CDR2 SNEGSKA (reference sequence).

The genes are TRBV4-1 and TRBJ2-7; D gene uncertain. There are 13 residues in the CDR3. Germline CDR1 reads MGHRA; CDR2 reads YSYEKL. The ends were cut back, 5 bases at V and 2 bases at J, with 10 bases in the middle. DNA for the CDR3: TGCGCCAGCAGCATCCCGGGCCCCTACGAGCAGTACTTC. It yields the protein CASSIPGPYEQYF.

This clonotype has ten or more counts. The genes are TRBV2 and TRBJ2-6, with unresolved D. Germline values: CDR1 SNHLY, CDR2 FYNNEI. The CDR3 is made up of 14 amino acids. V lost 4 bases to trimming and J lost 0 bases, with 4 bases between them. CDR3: CASSGHSGANVLTF. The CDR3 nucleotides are TGTGCCAGCAGTGGACACTCTGGGGCCAACGTCCTGACTTTC. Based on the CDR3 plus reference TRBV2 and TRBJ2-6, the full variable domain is EPEVTQTPSHQVTQMGQEVILRCVPISNHLYFYWYRQILGQKVEFLVSFYNNEISEKSEIFDDQFSVERPDGSNFTLKIRSTKLEDSAMYFCASSGHSGANVLTFGAGSRLTVL.

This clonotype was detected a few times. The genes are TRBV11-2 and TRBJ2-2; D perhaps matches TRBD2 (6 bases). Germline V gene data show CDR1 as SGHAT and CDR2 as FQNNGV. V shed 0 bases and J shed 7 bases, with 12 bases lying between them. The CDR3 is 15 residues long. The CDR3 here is CASSLDRISGGELFF. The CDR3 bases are TGTGCCAGCAGCTTAGATCGGATTAGCGGCGGGGAGCTGTTTTTT.

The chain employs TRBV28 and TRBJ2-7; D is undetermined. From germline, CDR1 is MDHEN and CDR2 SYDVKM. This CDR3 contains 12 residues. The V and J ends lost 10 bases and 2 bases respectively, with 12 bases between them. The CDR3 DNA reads TGTGCCACCAGCAACGTTCCCTACGAGCAGTACTTC. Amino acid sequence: CATSNVPYEQYF.

The CDR3 coding sequence is TGCGCCAGCAGCTTGCCCCACAGGGCCCGGCAGTTCTTC. Amino acid sequence: CASSLPHRARQFF. The rearrangement uses TRBV5-1 and TRBJ2-1; tentatively, D is TRBD1 (6 bases). CDR1 is SGHRS and CDR2 is YFSETQ in the germline V gene. This CDR3 is built from 13 residues. Trimming removed 1 base at V and 12 bases at J, with 14 bases between. The variable domain in full, completed from reference TRBV5-1 and TRBJ2-1, reads KAGVTQTPRYLIKTRGQQVTLSCSPISGHRSVSWYQQTPGQGLQFLFEYFSETQRNKGNFPGRFSGRQFSNSRSEMNVSTLELGDSALYLCASSLPHRARQFFGPGTRLTVL.

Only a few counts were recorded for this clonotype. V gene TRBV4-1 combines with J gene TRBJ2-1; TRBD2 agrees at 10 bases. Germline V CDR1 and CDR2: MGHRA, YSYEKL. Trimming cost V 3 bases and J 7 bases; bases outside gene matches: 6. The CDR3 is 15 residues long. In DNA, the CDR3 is TGCGCCAGCAGCCACCCGGGACTAGCGTCAAATGAGCAGTTCTTC. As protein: CASSHPGLASNEQFF.